The 9 T cell receptor beta chains given below trace back to one sample, sequenced in a study of blood T cell repertoires in COVID-19. The table came from immunoSEQ multiplex PCR; TCRdb's copy has only in-frame clones and leaves some out. This table holds about 200,000 clones, 90% found once. Sample: peripheral blood. The receptors originated from a man in his fifties with acute or convalescent COVID-19.

V and J are TRBV5-1 and TRBJ2-1; 15 bases map to TRBD2. Germline lookup yields CDR1 SGHRS and CDR2 YFSETQ. J gave up 10 bases and V 4 bases, and 9 bases lay outside the gene matches. The CDR3 runs 16 residues. The CDR3 loop is CASSLRTSGGAGEQFF. The CDR3 region has the DNA TGCGCCAGCAGCCTCCGGACTAGCGGGGGGGCTGGGGAGCAGTTCTTC.

The chain links TRBV27 to TRBJ2-3; D is ambiguous. The V end was cut by 3 bases, the J end by 0 bases, with 7 bases between. Looked up from germline, CDR1 is MNHEY and CDR2 is SMNVEV (reference sequence). The CDR3 runs to 14 residues. In DNA form, the CDR3 reads TGTGCCAGCAGTTTTTTTAGTAGCACAGATACGCAGTATTTT. This encodes CASSFFSSTDTQYF.

The chain has TRBV6-6 and TRBJ1-1, with D hard to call. V was cut by 6 bases and J by 0 bases, with 8 bases left in between. The CDR3 has 13 amino acids. CDR1 MNHNY and CDR2 SVGAGI come from the germline V gene (reference sequence). This chain's CDR3 is CASRFGLNTEAFF. Here the CDR3 DNA reads TGTGCCAGCAGGTTTGGGCTGAACACTGAAGCTTTCTTT.

V gene TRBV10-3 combines with J gene TRBJ2-1; D is unresolved. Germline values: CDR1 ENHRY, CDR2 SYGVKD. The CDR3 contains 12 residues. Trimming cost V 6 bases and J 8 bases, with 11 bases left between them. The CDR3 DNA follows: TGTGCCATCAGCAAGACACTTTATGAGCAGTTCTTC. It is translated as CAISKTLYEQFF.

The chain carries TRBV18 and TRBJ2-4; weak D call: TRBD1 (6 bases). Trimming pared 4 bases from V and 0 bases from J, leaving 13 bases between. Germline CDR1 and CDR2: KGHSH and LQKENI. CDR3 length: 16 residues. CDR3 DNA: TGTGCCAGCTCACTTTTCGGACAGCTAGCCAAAAACATTCAGTACTTC. The encoded protein is CASSLFGQLAKNIQYF.

The chain combines TRBV6-5 with TRBJ2-4, with 8 bases lining up with TRBD2. V shed 6 bases, J shed 7 bases, and the junction held 11 bases outside the gene matches. The CDR3 loop spans 15 amino acids. CDR1 and CDR2 from the germline V gene are MNHEY and SVGAGI. The CDR3 DNA follows: TGTGCCAGCAGCCCCTCGAGCGGGGGCCCGAACATTCAGTACTTC. This codes for CASSPSSGGPNIQYF.

The chain has TRBV27 and TRBJ1-6; 8 nucleotides match TRBD1. V lost 5 bases and J lost 10; bases outside the gene matches: 7. This CDR3 has 14 residues. The germline V gene encodes CDR1 MNHEY and CDR2 SMNVEV (reference sequence). The DNA of the CDR3 is TGTGCCAGCAGTAAGGGACAGGTTTGGTCACCCCTCCACTTT. It specifies CASSKGQVWSPLHF.

The chain joins TRBV4-1 to TRBJ2-5, with 10 bases that match TRBD1. The CDR3 spans 15 residues. Germline-derived CDR1 and CDR2 are MGHRA and YSYEKL. V shed 0 bases, J shed 4 bases, and the junction held 2 bases outside the gene matches. CDR3 nucleotides: TGCGCCAGCAGCCAAGAATGGACAGGGGGAGAGACCCAGTACTTC. Protein: CASSQEWTGGETQYF.

The chain recombines TRBV4-1 with TRBJ2-7; D ambiguous. The V and J ends lost 0 bases and 4 bases respectively, with 10 bases between them. CDR1 and CDR2 from the germline V gene are MGHRA and YSYEKL. This CDR3 has 14 residues. The CDR3 bases are TGCGCCAGCAGCCAAGATATCACAGAATACGAGCAGTACTTC. Protein: CASSQDITEYEQYF.